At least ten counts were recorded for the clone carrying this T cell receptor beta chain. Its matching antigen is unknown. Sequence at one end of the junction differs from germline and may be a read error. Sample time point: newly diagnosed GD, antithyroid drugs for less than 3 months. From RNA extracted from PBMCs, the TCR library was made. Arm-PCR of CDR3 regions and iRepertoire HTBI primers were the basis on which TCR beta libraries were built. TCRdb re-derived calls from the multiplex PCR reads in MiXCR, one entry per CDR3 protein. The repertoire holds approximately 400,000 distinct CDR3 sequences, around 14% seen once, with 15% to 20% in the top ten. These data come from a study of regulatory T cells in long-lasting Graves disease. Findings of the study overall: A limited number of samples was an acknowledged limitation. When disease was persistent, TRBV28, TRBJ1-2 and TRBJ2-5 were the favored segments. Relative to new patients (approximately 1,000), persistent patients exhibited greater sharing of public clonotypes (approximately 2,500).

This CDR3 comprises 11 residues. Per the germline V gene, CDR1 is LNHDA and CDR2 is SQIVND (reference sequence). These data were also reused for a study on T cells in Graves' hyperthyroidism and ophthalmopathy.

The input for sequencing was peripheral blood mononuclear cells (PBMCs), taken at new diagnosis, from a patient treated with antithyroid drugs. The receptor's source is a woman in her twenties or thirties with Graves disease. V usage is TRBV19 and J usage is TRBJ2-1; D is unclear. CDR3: CASSNYNEQFF. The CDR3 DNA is TGTGCCAGCAGTAATTACAATGAGCAGTTCTTC. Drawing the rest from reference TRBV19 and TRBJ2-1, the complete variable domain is DGGITQSPKYLFRKEGQNVTLSCEQNLNHDAMYWYRQDPGQGLRLIYYSQIVNDFQKGDIAEGYSVSREKKESFPLTVTSAQKNPTAFYLCASSNYNEQFFGPGTRLTVL.